A selection of T cell receptor beta chains follows, all from one sample in a study of T cell responses to AZD1222 COVID-19 vaccine. Sequencing was performed with immunoSEQ multiplex PCR; in TCRdb, only in-frame clones are kept and a portion is missing. The sample shows more than 85,000 clones, roughly 85% of them seen only once. The sequenced sample was peripheral blood, obtained on day 0 of AZD1222 vaccination. These receptors came from an adult in good health. Each CDR3 is given with its conserved first and last residue. D genes are given only for firm matches. Size is stated for part of the rows, as once, few or many counts, or as a class when the clone is expanded.

clone size	D gene	V gene	J gene	CDR3 DNA	CDR3 protein
once	NA	TRBV5-1	TRBJ2-3	TGCGCCAGCAGCTTAGTCGGGAGCGTCACAGATACGCAGTATTTT	CASSLVGSVTDTQYF
NA	TRBD2	TRBV5-1	TRBJ2-1	TGCGCCAGCAGCTTGGCCAGCGGGGAGTACAATGAGCAGTTCTTC	CASSLASGEYNEQFF
NA	NA	TRBV6-5	TRBJ1-2	TGTGCCAGCAGTTATGCGGGAGCCTATGGCTACACCTTC	CASSYAGAYGYTF
few	NA	TRBV11-1	TRBJ2-1	TGTGCCAGCAGCTTAGTGGCAGGGGATGAGCAGTTCTTC	CASSLVAGDEQFF
NA	NA	TRBV7-2	TRBJ2-7	TGTGCCAGCAGCTTAGTGTACAGGGACGAGCAGTACTTC	CASSLVYRDEQYF
NA	NA	TRBV3-1/TRBV3-2	TRBJ1-5	TGTGCCAGCAGCCAAGACAGGGATCAGCCCCAGCATTTT	CASSQDRDQPQHF
NA	NA	TRBV7-8	TRBJ1-5	TGTGCCACCTCCACTGGGGGTCTTAATCAGCCCCAGCATTTT	CATSTGGLNQPQHF
NA	NA	TRBV7-8	TRBJ2-7	TGTGCCAGCAGCCGAGTCGGAAGCGAGCAGTACTTC	CASSRVGSEQYF
once	NA	TRBV7-9	TRBJ2-6	TGTGCCAGCAGCTTAGTAACCCTGACCTTCTCTGGGGCCAACGTCCTGACTTTC	CASSLVTLTFSGANVLTF
NA	TRBD1	TRBV28	TRBJ1-2	TGTGCCAGCAGTACAGGGGCCCCCTATGGCTACACCTTC	CASSTGAPYGYTF
NA	NA	TRBV11-3	TRBJ2-2	TGTGCCAGCAGCTTATCCGGGCAGGGTTTCGGGGAGCTGTTTTTT	CASSLSGQGFGELFF
NA	TRBD1	TRBV11-2	TRBJ2-3	TGTGCCAGCAGCCCGGACAGGCCCACAGATACGCAGTATTTT	CASSPDRPTDTQYF
NA	NA	TRBV11-2	TRBJ2-7	TGTGCCAGCAGCTTAGATCCCCAGGGCTACGAGCAGTACTTC	CASSLDPQGYEQYF
NA	TRBD2	TRBV27	TRBJ2-1	TGTGCCAGTGTAAAAATAGCGGGAGGGCCGGTTGAGCAGTTCTTC	CASVKIAGGPVEQFF
NA	NA	TRBV7-2	TRBJ2-7	TGTGCCAGCAGCAGGGGTATAGGGGAGCAGTACTTC	CASSRGIGEQYF
NA	TRBD1	TRBV2	TRBJ1-5	TGTGCCAGCAGCCTGAACAGGGGCCCCAATCAGCCCCAGCATTTT	CASSLNRGPNQPQHF
NA	NA	TRBV6-5	TRBJ1-2	TGTGCCAGCAGACCTTGGATCAGGGATTCCGGCTACACCTTC	CASRPWIRDSGYTF
NA	TRBD2	TRBV6-5	TRBJ2-3	TGTGCCAGCAGTACGCGGGAGACGGGCCCAGATACGCAGTATTTT	CASSTRETGPDTQYF
NA	NA	TRBV13	TRBJ2-7	TGTGCCAGCAGCTTATTCGACAGACCCTACGAGCAGTACTTC	CASSLFDRPYEQYF
NA	NA	TRBV3-1/TRBV3-2	TRBJ2-5	TGTGCCAGCAGCCAAGGCGTAGGGGGGACCCAGTACTTC	CASSQGVGGTQYF
once	NA	TRBV7-9	TRBJ2-5	TGTGCCAGCAGCTTTGGCATGGGAGAGACCCAGTACTTC	CASSFGMGETQYF
NA	NA	TRBV29-1	TRBJ1-1	TGCAGCGTTGAGGGACGGGACACTGAAGCTTTCTTT	CSVEGRDTEAFF
NA	TRBD1	TRBV7-8	TRBJ2-2	TGTGCCAGCAGTCCACAGGGGGCGCTTGGTACCGGGGAGCTGTTTTTT	CASSPQGALGTGELFF
NA	TRBD1	TRBV3-1/TRBV3-2	TRBJ1-1	TGTGCCAGCAGCCCGGAACGGAGACAGGGAACGGCTTTCTTT	CASSPERRQGTAFF
NA	NA	TRBV2	TRBJ1-1	TGTGCCAGCAACCAGGGTGCGGGTACTGAAGCTTTCTTT	CASNQGAGTEAFF
once	TRBD1	TRBV23-1	TRBJ2-1	TGCGCCAGCAGTCAACTCCAGACAGGGGACGACAATGAGCAGTTCTTC	CASSQLQTGDDNEQFF
NA	NA	TRBV10-2	TRBJ2-7	TGCGCCAGCAGCGGGACAAGCTACGAGCAGTACTTC	CASSGTSYEQYF
NA	TRBD2	TRBV10-1	TRBJ2-7	TGCGCCAGCAGCAGGACTAGCGGAGCCTACGAGCAGTACTTC	CASSRTSGAYEQYF
NA	TRBD1	TRBV10-3	TRBJ1-3	TGTGCCATCAGCGGGACAGGGGTTCACTCTGGAAACACCATATATTTT	CAISGTGVHSGNTIYF
NA	TRBD2	TRBV28	TRBJ2-1	TGTGCCAGCAGTACTAGCGGGAGCGTCACCTACAATGAGCAGTTCTTC	CASSTSGSVTYNEQFF
NA	NA	TRBV5-4	TRBJ1-2	TGTGCCAGCAGCTTGGAGTCCGGGGGCAGGGGCTACACCTTC	CASSLESGGRGYTF
NA	TRBD1	TRBV11-3	TRBJ1-1	TGTGCCAGCAGCTTAGAAGGGGGCGCGGGCACTGAAGCTTTCTTT	CASSLEGGAGTEAFF
NA	NA	TRBV27	TRBJ2-7	TGTGCCAGCACCCGCTTCGGAGGGGGTATCTCCTACGAGCAGTACTTC	CASTRFGGGISYEQYF
NA	NA	TRBV7-2	TRBJ1-5	TGTGCCAGCAGCCACCCGGGCCGCTATCAGCCCCAGCATTTT	CASSHPGRYQPQHF
NA	TRBD1	TRBV24-1	TRBJ2-1	TGTGCCACCAGTGACCCTCAGGGGACAGGGATGGAGGATGAGCAGTTCTTC	CATSDPQGTGMEDEQFF
NA	NA	TRBV7-6	TRBJ2-1	TGTGCCAGCAGCTCCCTGAGGACAAGGGGGGGGTTTTACAATGAGCAGTTCTTC	CASSSLRTRGGFYNEQFF
NA	NA	TRBV19	TRBJ2-5	TGTGCCAGTAGTATTGGTCAGGGTATGGAGACCCAGTACTTC	CASSIGQGMETQYF
NA	NA	TRBV19	TRBJ2-7	TGTGCCAGTAGTATGGCGGTAACCTACGAGCAGTACTTC	CASSMAVTYEQYF
NA	NA	TRBV2	TRBJ2-7	TGTGCCAGCAGTGAAGATGGGGCCGTTGTAGAGCAGTACTTC	CASSEDGAVVEQYF
NA	NA	TRBV7-8	TRBJ1-1	TGTGCCAGCAGCTTAGACGTCAGGGCTTTCTTT	CASSLDVRAFF